Sequencing of this T cell receptor beta chain was carried out in a study of cytomegalovirus exposure and HLA in healthy donors. PCR primers comprised 60 Vbeta and 13 Jbeta primers. Method: immunoSEQ multiplex PCR; TCRdb's copy keeps in-frame clones and lacks some. The data hold 210,000 or so clones, with about 87% observed a single time. Deletions cut 4 bases from V and 1 base from J, with 10 bases between. This CDR3 has 14 residues. Germline CDR1 is SNHLY and CDR2 is FYNNEI. The rearrangement joins TRBV2 to TRBJ1-1, with D possibly matching TRBD1 (5 bases). Sequenced material: PBMCs. The sequence derives from a man aged 25-45 years in good health and CMV-seronegative. The CDR3 is CASSGAQANTEAFF. CDR3 nucleotide sequence: TGTGCCAGCAGTGGGGCACAGGCGAACACTGAAGCTTTCTTT.